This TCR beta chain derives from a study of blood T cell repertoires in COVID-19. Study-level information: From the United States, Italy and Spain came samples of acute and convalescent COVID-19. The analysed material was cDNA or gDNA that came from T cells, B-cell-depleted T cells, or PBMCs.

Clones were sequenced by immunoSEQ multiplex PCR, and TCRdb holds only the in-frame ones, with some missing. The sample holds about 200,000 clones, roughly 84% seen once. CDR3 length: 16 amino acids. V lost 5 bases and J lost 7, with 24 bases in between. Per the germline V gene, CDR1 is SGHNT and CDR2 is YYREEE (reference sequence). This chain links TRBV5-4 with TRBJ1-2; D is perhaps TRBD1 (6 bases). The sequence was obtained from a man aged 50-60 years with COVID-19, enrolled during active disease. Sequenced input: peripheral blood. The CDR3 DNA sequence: TGTGCCAGCAGGCCGGCAACCGGGACAAATAAGGGTGGCTACACCTTC. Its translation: CASRPATGTNKGGYTF. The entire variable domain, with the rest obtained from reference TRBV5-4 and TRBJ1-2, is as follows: ETGVTQSPTHLIKTRGQQVTLRCSSQSGHNTVSWYQQALGQGPQFIFQYYREEENGRGNFPPRFSGLQFPNYSSELNVNALELDDSALYLCASRPATGTNKGGYTFGSGTRLTVV.